The 30 T cell receptor beta chains presented below share a single source sample, sequenced in a study of OX40 agonist ivuxolimab in advanced cancers. Clones were read by immunoSEQ multiplex PCR, and TCRdb kept only the in-frame ones, dropping some. The data hold roughly 38,000 clones, with around nine tenths observed a single time. The source material was CD4+ or CD8+ T cells sorted from blood, sampled in a trial of the OX40 agonist ivuxolimab. The source of these receptors is an adult with an advanced solid tumor such as melanoma, head and neck, liver or kidney cancer.

The chain joins TRBV5-1 to TRBJ2-7; 9 positions match TRBD1. Per germline, CDR1 SGHRS and CDR2 YFSETQ. V shed 4 bases, J shed 1 base, and the junction held 6 bases outside the gene matches. The CDR3 loop spans 15 amino acids. CDR3 in DNA: TGCGCCAGCAGCCTAGGACAGGGGAGTTCCTACGAGCAGTACTTC. This gives the protein CASSLGQGSSYEQYF.

This sequence joins TRBV7-2 and TRBJ2-5; D possibly corresponds to TRBD2 (5 bases). V gave up 1 base and J gave up 4 bases, with 13 bases separating them. The CDR3 has 15 amino acids. Germline V gene lookup returns CDR1 SGHTA and CDR2 FQGNSA. The CDR3 sequence is CASSLVLSSGETQYF. CDR3 nucleotide sequence: TGTGCCAGCAGCTTAGTACTTAGCAGCGGAGAGACCCAGTACTTC.

The rearrangement links TRBV10-3 to TRBJ1-1; TRBD1 is a possible D gene (5 bases). The CDR3 runs 15 residues. In germline, CDR1 is ENHRY, CDR2 SYGVKD. V gave up 5 bases and J gave up 5 bases, with 18 bases separating them. CDR3 residues: CAISLPRDQGTEAFF. The DNA of the CDR3 is TGTGCCATCAGTCTACCCCGGGACCAAGGGACTGAAGCTTTCTTT.

The rearrangement joins TRBV10-3 to TRBJ2-2; tentatively, D is TRBD1 (6 bases). V was shortened by 8 bases and J by 2 bases, with 18 bases between the two germline ends. The CDR3 length is 16 residues. The V gene's germline CDR1 is ENHRY and CDR2 SYGVKD. CDR3 sequence reads: CAISPTTGINTGELFF. The CDR3 DNA reads as TGTGCCATCTCCCCCACCACAGGGATAAACACCGGGGAGCTGTTTTTT.

The genes are TRBV4-1 and TRBJ2-7; D perhaps matches TRBD2 (5 bases). Germline V CDR1 and CDR2: MGHRA, YSYEKL. This CDR3 has 13 residues. The germline V and J ends were trimmed by 0 bases and 6 bases, with 9 bases remaining between them. CDR3 sequence: CASSQEFGVEQYF. The CDR3 nucleotides are TGCGCCAGCAGCCAAGAGTTCGGGGTCGAGCAGTACTTC.

The V call is TRBV11-2, the J call TRBJ1-1; D is unclear. V lost 4 bases to trimming and J lost 0 bases, with 6 bases between them. Germline V CDR1 and CDR2: SGHAT, FQNNGV. CDR3 length equals 13 residues. The CDR3 sequence: CASSSTLNTEAFF. CDR3 nucleotide sequence: TGTGCCAGCAGCTCGACCTTGAACACTGAAGCTTTCTTT. The full variable domain, in which reference TRBV11-2 and TRBJ1-1 provide the parts outside the CDR3, is EAGVAQSPRYKIIEKRQSVAFWCNPISGHATLYWYQQILGQGPKLLIQFQNNGVVDDSQLPKDRFSAERLKGVDSTLKIQPAKLEDSAVYLCASSSTLNTEAFFGQGTRLTVV.

The chain uses TRBV5-4 and TRBJ1-2, with 8 nucleotides matching TRBD1. The CDR3 runs to 13 residues. Trimming took 2 bases from V and 6 from J; bases not matched to a gene: 3. Germline V gene sequence: CDR1 SGHNT, CDR2 YYREEE (reference sequence). The CDR3 sequence is CASSLWTGNGYTF. The DNA of the CDR3 is TGTGCCAGCAGCTTATGGACAGGGAATGGCTACACCTTC. Based on the CDR3 plus reference TRBV5-4 and TRBJ1-2, the full variable domain is ETGVTQSPTHLIKTRGQQVTLRCSSQSGHNTVSWYQQALGQGPQFIFQYYREEENGRGNFPPRFSGLQFPNYSSELNVNALELDDSALYLCASSLWTGNGYTFGSGTRLTVV.

The CDR3: CSVEDLSGYGYTF. The CDR3 coding sequence is TGCAGCGTTGAAGATCTATCCGGGTATGGCTACACCTTC. J is TRBJ1-2 and V is TRBV29-1; D is unclear. Trimming removed 0 bases at V and 5 bases at J, with 10 bases between. Germline V lookup: CDR1 SQVTM, CDR2 ANQGSEA. The CDR3 length is 13 residues.

The chain recombines TRBV5-5 with TRBJ2-2; D remains unclear. Germline V gives CDR1 SGHKS, CDR2 YYEKEE (reference sequence). The CDR3 is 12 amino acids. The V and J ends lost 0 bases and 6 bases respectively, with 3 bases between them. CDR3 in DNA: TGTGCCAGCAGCTTGGTGTCCGGGGAGCTGTTTTTT. This codes for CASSLVSGELFF.

The V and J genes are TRBV5-1 and TRBJ2-7; D might be TRBD2 (5 bases). CDR1 SGHRS and CDR2 YFSETQ come from the germline V gene. This CDR3 spans 13 amino acids. V was clipped by 4 bases and J by 1 base, with 9 bases between them. The CDR3: CASSPTGSYEQYF. The CDR3 DNA follows: TGCGCCAGCAGCCCAACGGGGTCCTACGAGCAGTACTTC. The variable domain in full, completed from reference TRBV5-1 and TRBJ2-7, reads KAGVTQTPRYLIKTRGQQVTLSCSPISGHRSVSWYQQTPGQGLQFLFEYFSETQRNKGNFPGRFSGRQFSNSRSEMNVSTLELGDSALYLCASSPTGSYEQYFGPGTRLTVT.

This chain uses TRBV6-5 with TRBJ1-1; a weak D match, TRBD1 (5 bases). Germline V lookup: CDR1 MNHEY, CDR2 SVGAGI. The CDR3 loop spans 12 amino acids. Trimming shortened V by 11 bases and J by 10 bases, and 20 bases separated the two germline ends. The CDR3 DNA reads TGTGCCGCTTCCGCGTCGGGGGACCGAGCTTTCTTT. Translated, it gives CAASASGDRAFF.

The rearrangement joins TRBV6-1 to TRBJ1-2; D unclear. Trimming stripped 0 bases from V and 4 bases from J, with 12 bases between. The length of the CDR3 is 15 residues. Germline lookup yields CDR1 MNHNS and CDR2 SASEGT. CDR3 region: CASSEALWAFYGYTF. CDR3 sequence (DNA): TGTGCCAGCAGTGAAGCGCTTTGGGCGTTCTATGGCTACACCTTC.

The CDR3 DNA reads TGTGCCAGCTCACCCCGATCGGATTCAAAAGAGACCCAGTACTTC. It specifies CASSPRSDSKETQYF. V usage is TRBV18 and J usage is TRBJ2-5; D ambiguous. The germline V gene has CDR1 KGHSH and CDR2 LQKENI. The CDR3 is 15 amino acids. Trimming shortened V by 3 bases and J by 3 bases, and 14 bases separated the two germline ends.

The CDR3 region is CASSPARGGSTGELFF. DNA of the CDR3: TGTGCCAGCTCACCCGCCAGGGGCGGTAGCACCGGGGAGCTGTTTTTT. The V and J genes are TRBV18 and TRBJ2-2, with D perhaps TRBD1 (6 bases). The CDR3 has 16 residues. Trimming left V 3 bases short and J 4 bases short, with 15 bases between. Germline values: CDR1 KGHSH, CDR2 LQKENI.

The chain combines TRBV10-1 with TRBJ1-5; no reliable D call. The V gene's germline CDR1 is WNHNN and CDR2 SYGVQD (reference sequence). Trimming removed 3 bases from V and 0 bases from J, with 12 bases in between. The length of the CDR3 is 16 residues. CDR3 in amino acids: CASSDIRGYSNQPQHF. As DNA, the CDR3 is TGCGCCAGCAGTGACATCCGCGGTTATAGCAATCAGCCCCAGCATTTT.

This chain joins TRBV4-2 and TRBJ1-4, with D possibly TRBD1 on 6 matching bases. The CDR3 loop spans 14 amino acids. V lost 1 base and J lost 4, with 7 bases in between. Germline CDR1 LGHNA, CDR2 YNFKEQ. The CDR3 DNA follows: TGTGCCAGCAGCCAAGCACAGGGTAATGAAAAACTGTTTTTT. Amino acid sequence: CASSQAQGNEKLFF.

This chain joins TRBV5-1 and TRBJ2-3, with 9 bases identical to TRBD1. Germline trimming cut 4 bases from V and 4 bases from J; bases unmatched to any gene: 7. Per the germline V gene, CDR1 is SGHRS and CDR2 is YFSETQ. This CDR3 has 15 amino acids. The CDR3 protein is CASSPPGQGADTQYF. CDR3 bases: TGCGCCAGCAGCCCCCCGGGACAGGGAGCAGATACGCAGTATTTT.

V usage is TRBV6-5 and J usage is TRBJ2-7; D may be TRBD2 (6 bases). The V end lost 7 bases, the J end lost 3 bases, and 16 bases lay between the germline ends. CDR1 is MNHEY and CDR2 is SVGAGI in the germline V gene. There are 14 residues in the CDR3. CDR3 nucleotide sequence: TGTGCCAGCACCAGCAGCGGGTCCCGCTACGAGCAGTACTTC. This sequence encodes CASTSSGSRYEQYF.

The chain links TRBV28 to TRBJ2-3; no reliable D call. Germline CDR1 MDHEN, CDR2 SYDVKM. The CDR3 loop spans 16 amino acids. Trimming took off 4 bases at V and 2 bases at J, with 16 bases between the two ends. The DNA of the CDR3 is TGTGCCAGCAGTTCAACGACTGGAGCAGACACAGATACGCAGTATTTT. It codes for CASSSTTGADTDTQYF.

The chain is built from TRBV2 and TRBJ1-2; the D gene is possibly TRBD1 (6 bases). The CDR3 has 12 amino acids. The V end lost 6 bases, the J end lost 6 bases, and 11 bases lay between the germline ends. Germline V lookup: CDR1 SNHLY, CDR2 FYNNEI. In DNA, the CDR3 is TGTGCCAGCAGCCCCAGGGGTCATGGCTACACCTTC. This codes for CASSPRGHGYTF.

The chain carries TRBV5-1 and TRBJ2-5; the D is unclear. The CDR3 loop spans 16 amino acids. Germline lookup yields CDR1 SGHRS and CDR2 YFSETQ. V lost 7 bases and J 3 bases, leaving 22 bases between the germline ends. CDR3 nucleotides: TGCGCCAGCTACACCCTTGGGTATTTCCTAAAAGAGACCCAGTACTTC. Protein: CASYTLGYFLKETQYF.

This sequence joins TRBV5-8 and TRBJ2-1; 13 bases are a match to TRBD2. This CDR3 contains 17 residues. Germline CDR1 is SGHTS and CDR2 is YDEGEE. V dropped 4 bases and J dropped 4; count of bases not matched to a gene: 8. CDR3 DNA sequence: TGTGCCAGCAGCCTAGGACTAGCGGGAGCTACGTACAATGAGCAGTTCTTC. Its translation: CASSLGLAGATYNEQFF.

This chain links TRBV19 with TRBJ1-1; D is ambiguous. Germline values: CDR1 LNHDA, CDR2 SQIVND (reference sequence). The CDR3 is made up of 12 amino acids. Trimming removed 8 bases from V and 7 bases from J, with 14 bases in between. CDR3 nucleotides: TGTGCCAGTCGTTGGAGGGATGGTGAAGCTTTCTTT. This translates into CASRWRDGEAFF.

This clone was found a few times. This CDR3 is CASSQAPYRGIGSPLHF. The DNA for the CDR3 is TGCGCCAGCAGCCAAGCGCCATACAGGGGAATAGGATCACCCCTCCACTTT. The J gene is TRBJ1-6, the V gene TRBV4-1, with 7 bases identical to TRBD1. Germline V lookup: CDR1 MGHRA, CDR2 YSYEKL. V was pared by 1 base and J by 10 bases, with 13 bases of the junction left unmatched. The CDR3 extends over 17 amino acids.

This clone showed up just a few times. The chain has TRBV10-1 and TRBJ1-6; D may be TRBD1 (5 bases). Trimming removed 1 base at V and 7 bases at J, with 11 bases between. There are 15 residues in the CDR3. The germline gives CDR1 WNHNN, CDR2 SYGVQD (reference sequence). Here the CDR3 reads CASSEFRGQNSPLHF. DNA of the CDR3: TGCGCCAGCAGTGAGTTTCGGGGCCAAAATTCACCCCTCCACTTT.

CDR3 bases: TGTGCCACCAGCAGAGTTGGCCTGTCGGAGACCCAGTACTTC. Translation gives CATSRVGLSETQYF. This chain joins TRBV15 and TRBJ2-5; no definite D call. V gave up 1 base and J gave up 5 bases, with 11 bases separating them. The CDR3 is 14 amino acids. CDR1 and CDR2 (germline): LNHNV, YYDKDF (reference sequence).

This rearrangement joins TRBV6-1 to TRBJ2-7; weak D call: TRBD1 (5 bases). Germline V gene lookup returns CDR1 MNHNS and CDR2 SASEGT. This CDR3 contains 14 residues. V lost 3 bases to trimming and J lost 0 bases, with 9 bases between them. CDR3 region: CASSEQGFSYEQYF. The CDR3 DNA reads TGTGCCAGCAGTGAGCAGGGCTTCTCCTACGAGCAGTACTTC.

The chain links TRBV9 to TRBJ1-1, with TRBD1 matching over 7 bases. Looked up from germline, CDR1 is SGDLS and CDR2 is YYNGEE. The V segment lost 4 bases and the J segment 1 base; nucleotides outside the gene matches: 4. The CDR3 is made up of 14 amino acids. The CDR3 DNA is TGTGCCAGCAGCCCGGACAGGAGGAACACTGAAGCTTTCTTT. The encoded protein is CASSPDRRNTEAFF.

The chain recombines TRBV6-5 with TRBJ1-3; the match to TRBD1 covers 7 bases. CDR3 length: 15 residues. CDR1 and CDR2 from the germline V gene are MNHEY and SVGAGI. Trimming took 5 bases from V and 4 from J; bases not matched to a gene: 8. The CDR3, as DNA: TGTGCCAGCAGTAGAGTGACAGGGACGGGAAACACCATATATTTT. This sequence encodes CASSRVTGTGNTIYF.

CDR3 sequence: CASSYRGRSAGELFF. The CDR3, as DNA: TGTGCCTCGTCCTACAGGGGGCGGAGCGCCGGGGAGCTGTTTTTT. V gene TRBV19 combines with J gene TRBJ2-2; TRBD1 agrees at 9 bases. The CDR3 sequence is 15 residues long. CDR1 is LNHDA and CDR2 is SQIVND in the germline V gene (reference sequence). Trimming took 11 bases from V and 6 from J; bases not matched to a gene: 13.